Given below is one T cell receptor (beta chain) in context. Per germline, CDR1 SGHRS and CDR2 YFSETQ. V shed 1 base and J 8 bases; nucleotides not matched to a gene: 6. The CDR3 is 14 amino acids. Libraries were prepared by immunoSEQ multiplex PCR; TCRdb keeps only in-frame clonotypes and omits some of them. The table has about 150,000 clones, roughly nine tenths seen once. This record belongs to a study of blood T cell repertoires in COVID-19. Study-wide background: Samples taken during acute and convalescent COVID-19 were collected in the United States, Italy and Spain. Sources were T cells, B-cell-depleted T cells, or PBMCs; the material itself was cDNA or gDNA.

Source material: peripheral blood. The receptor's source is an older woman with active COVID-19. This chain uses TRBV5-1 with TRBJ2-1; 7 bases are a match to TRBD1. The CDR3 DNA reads TGCGCCAGCAGCTTGAAGGGGGCAGCAGATGAGCAGTTCTTC. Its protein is CASSLKGAADEQFF.